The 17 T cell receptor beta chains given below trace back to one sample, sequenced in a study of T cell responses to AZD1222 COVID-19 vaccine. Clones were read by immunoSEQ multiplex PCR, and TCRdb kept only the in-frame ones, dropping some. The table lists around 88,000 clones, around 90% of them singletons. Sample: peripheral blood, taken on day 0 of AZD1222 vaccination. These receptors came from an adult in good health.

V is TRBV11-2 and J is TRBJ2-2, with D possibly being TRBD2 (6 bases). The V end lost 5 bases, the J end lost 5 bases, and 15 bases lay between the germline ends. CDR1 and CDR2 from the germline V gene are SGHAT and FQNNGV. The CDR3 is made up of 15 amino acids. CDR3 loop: CASSPNGGITGELFF. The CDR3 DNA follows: TGTGCCAGCAGCCCCAATGGGGGGATAACCGGGGAGCTGTTTTTT.

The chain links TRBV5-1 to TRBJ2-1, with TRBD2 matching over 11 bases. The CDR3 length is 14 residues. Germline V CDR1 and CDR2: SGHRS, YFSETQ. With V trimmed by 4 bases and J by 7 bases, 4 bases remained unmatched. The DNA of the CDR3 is TGCGCCAGCAGCCAGCTAGCGGGAGGTAATGAGCAGTTCTTC. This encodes CASSQLAGGNEQFF. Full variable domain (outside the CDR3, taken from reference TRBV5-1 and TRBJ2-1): KAGVTQTPRYLIKTRGQQVTLSCSPISGHRSVSWYQQTPGQGLQFLFEYFSETQRNKGNFPGRFSGRQFSNSRSEMNVSTLELGDSALYLCASSQLAGGNEQFFGPGTRLTVL.

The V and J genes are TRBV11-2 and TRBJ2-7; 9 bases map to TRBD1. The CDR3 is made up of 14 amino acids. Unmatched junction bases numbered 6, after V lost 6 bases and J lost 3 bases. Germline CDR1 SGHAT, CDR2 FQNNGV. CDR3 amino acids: CASRKRQGDYEQYF. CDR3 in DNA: TGTGCCAGCAGAAAAAGACAGGGGGACTACGAGCAGTACTTC.

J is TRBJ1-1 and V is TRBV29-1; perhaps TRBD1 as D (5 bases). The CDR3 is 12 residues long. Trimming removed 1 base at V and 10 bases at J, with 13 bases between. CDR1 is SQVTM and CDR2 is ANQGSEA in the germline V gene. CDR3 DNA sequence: TGCAGCGTTGAAGGGGGCGGAGGAGTAGCTTTCTTT. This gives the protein CSVEGGGGVAFF.

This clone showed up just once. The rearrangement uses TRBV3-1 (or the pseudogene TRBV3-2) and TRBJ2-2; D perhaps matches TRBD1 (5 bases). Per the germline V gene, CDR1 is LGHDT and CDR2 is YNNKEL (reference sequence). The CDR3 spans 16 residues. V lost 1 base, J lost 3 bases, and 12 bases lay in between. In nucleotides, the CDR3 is TGTGCCAGCAGCCAAGGCAGGGTGGGGTACACCGGGGAGCTGTTTTTT. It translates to CASSQGRVGYTGELFF.

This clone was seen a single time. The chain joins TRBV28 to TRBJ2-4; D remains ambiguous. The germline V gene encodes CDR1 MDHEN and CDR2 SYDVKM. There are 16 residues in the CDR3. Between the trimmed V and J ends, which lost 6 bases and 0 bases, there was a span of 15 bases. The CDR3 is CASSQESPGAKNIQYF. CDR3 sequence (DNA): TGTGCCAGCAGCCAGGAGAGTCCGGGAGCCAAAAACATTCAGTACTTC.

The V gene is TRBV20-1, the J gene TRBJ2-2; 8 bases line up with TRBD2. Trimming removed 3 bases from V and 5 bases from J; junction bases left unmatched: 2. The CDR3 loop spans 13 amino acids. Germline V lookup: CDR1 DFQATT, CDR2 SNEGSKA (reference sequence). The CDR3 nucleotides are TGCAGTGCTAGTCCTAGCGGGACCGGGGAGCTGTTTTTT. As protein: CSASPSGTGELFF.

DNA for the CDR3: TGTGCCAGCAGCCAAGTACGGACTAGCGGCTACAATGAGCAGTTCTTC. Translating it yields CASSQVRTSGYNEQFF. The chain links TRBV3-1 (or the pseudogene TRBV3-2) to TRBJ2-1; 10 bases map to TRBD2. Trimming cost V 1 base and J 3 bases; bases outside gene matches: 3. Germline-derived CDR1 and CDR2 are LGHDT and YNNKEL (reference sequence). This CDR3 is 16 amino acids long.

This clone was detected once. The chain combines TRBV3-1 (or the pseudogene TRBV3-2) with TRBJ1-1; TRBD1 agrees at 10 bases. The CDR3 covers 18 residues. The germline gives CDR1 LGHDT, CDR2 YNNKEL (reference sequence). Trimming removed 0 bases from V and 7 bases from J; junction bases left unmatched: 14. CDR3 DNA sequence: TGTGCCAGCAGCCAAGAAGGTTTTTGGGACAGGGGACAACATGAAGCTTTCTTT. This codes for CASSQEGFWDRGQHEAFF.

Here the CDR3 reads CASSLLDRGDTEAFF. CDR3 DNA sequence: TGTGCCAGCAGCTTACTAGACAGGGGAGACACTGAAGCTTTCTTT. The J gene is TRBJ1-1, the V gene TRBV5-4; 8 bases fit TRBD1. The germline gives CDR1 SGHNT, CDR2 YYREEE (reference sequence). V lost 2 bases to trimming and J lost 3 bases; unmatched junction nucleotides: 6. The CDR3 covers 15 residues.

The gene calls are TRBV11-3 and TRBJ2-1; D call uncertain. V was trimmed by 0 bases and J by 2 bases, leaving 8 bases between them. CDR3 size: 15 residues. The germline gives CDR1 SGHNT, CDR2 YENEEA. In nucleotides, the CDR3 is TGTGCCAGCAGCTTAGATCTGAAAGCCTACAATGAGCAGTTCTTC. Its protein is CASSLDLKAYNEQFF.

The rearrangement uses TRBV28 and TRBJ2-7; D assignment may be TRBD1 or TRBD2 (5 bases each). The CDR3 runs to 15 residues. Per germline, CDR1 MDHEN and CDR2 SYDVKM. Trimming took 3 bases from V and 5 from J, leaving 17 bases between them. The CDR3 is CASSFRPGPPNEQYF. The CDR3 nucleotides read TGTGCCAGCAGTTTCCGACCGGGACCACCCAACGAGCAGTACTTC.

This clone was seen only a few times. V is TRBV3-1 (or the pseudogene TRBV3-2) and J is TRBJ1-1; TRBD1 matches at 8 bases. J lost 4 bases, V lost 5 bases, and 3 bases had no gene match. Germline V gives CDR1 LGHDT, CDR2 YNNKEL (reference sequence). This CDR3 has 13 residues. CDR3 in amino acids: CASSSTGGTEAFF. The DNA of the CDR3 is TGTGCCAGCAGCTCCACAGGGGGCACTGAAGCTTTCTTT.

The CDR3 region has the DNA TGTGCCAGCAGTTTATCTAGCTCCAGGGGGGAGACCCAGTACTTC. Translated, it gives CASSLSSSRGETQYF. The chain combines TRBV27 with TRBJ2-5, with TRBD1 matching 7 bases. CDR3 length: 15 residues. CDR1 is MNHEY, CDR2 SMNVEV, per germline (reference sequence). J was trimmed by 5 bases and V by 0 bases; bases with no gene match: 6.

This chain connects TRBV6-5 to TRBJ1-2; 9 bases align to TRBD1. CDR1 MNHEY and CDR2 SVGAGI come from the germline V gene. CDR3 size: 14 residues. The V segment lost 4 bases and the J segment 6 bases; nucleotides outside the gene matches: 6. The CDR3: CASSSHRGPNGYTF. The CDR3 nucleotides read TGTGCCAGCAGTTCCCACAGGGGGCCTAATGGCTACACCTTC.

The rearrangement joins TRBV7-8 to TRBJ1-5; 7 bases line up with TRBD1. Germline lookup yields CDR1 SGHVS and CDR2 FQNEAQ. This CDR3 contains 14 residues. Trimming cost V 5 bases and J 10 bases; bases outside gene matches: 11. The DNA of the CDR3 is TGTGCCAGCAGCCAGGGGGACTCCCAATCTCCCCAGCATTTT. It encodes CASSQGDSQSPQHF. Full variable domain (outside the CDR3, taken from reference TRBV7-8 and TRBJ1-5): GAGVSQSPRYKVAKRGQDVALRCDPISGHVSLFWYQQALGQGPEFLTYFQNEAQLDKSGLPSDRFFAERPEGSVSTLKIQRTQQEDSAVYLCASSQGDSQSPQHFGDGTRLSIL.

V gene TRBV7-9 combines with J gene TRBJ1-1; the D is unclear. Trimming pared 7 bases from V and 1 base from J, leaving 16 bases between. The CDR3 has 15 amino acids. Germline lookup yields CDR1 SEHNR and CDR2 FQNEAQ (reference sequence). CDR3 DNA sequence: TGTGCCAGCATAAACATTGGTACAGCGAACACTGAAGCTTTCTTT. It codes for CASINIGTANTEAFF.